These 8 T cell receptor beta chains came from one sample sequenced in a study of CD8+CD57+ T cells in acquired aplastic anemia. The use of genomic DNA as template underpinned the TCR beta VDJ and CDR3 profiling. One entry per CDR3 protein, called by TCRdb with MiXCR from the reads. The sample shows 130,000 or so distinct CDR3 sequences, less than 45% of them seen only once. What was sequenced was sorted CD4+, CD8+, or CD8+CD57+ T cells (not recorded which) from PBMCs. These receptors all stem from a human donor in good health, serving as a control.

Many counts were recorded for this clonotype. The chain joins TRBV20-1 to TRBJ2-7; perhaps TRBD2 as D (5 bases). V lost 3 bases and J 6 bases, leaving 24 bases between the germline ends. CDR1 is DFQATT, CDR2 SNEGSKA, per germline (reference sequence). The CDR3 contains 16 residues. CDR3 protein: CSARRQDSPKTSEQYF. CDR3 coding DNA: TGCAGTGCTAGGCGTCAGGACTCGCCTAAGACCTCCGAGCAGTACTTC.

J is TRBJ1-1 and V is TRBV10-3; D may be TRBD1 (5 bases). Germline V gives CDR1 ENHRY, CDR2 SYGVKD. The CDR3 is 11 amino acids. Trimming took 6 bases from V and 12 from J, leaving 14 bases between them. The CDR3 sequence: CAIRGETVTFF. The CDR3 DNA reads TGTGCCATCAGGGGGGAGACAGTGACTTTCTTT.

The rearrangement joins TRBV10-3 to TRBJ2-1; 7 bases are a match to TRBD2. This CDR3 comprises 15 residues. J lost 8 bases, V lost 6 bases, and 13 bases had no gene match. Per germline, CDR1 ENHRY and CDR2 SYGVKD. In nucleotides, the CDR3 is TGTGCCATCAGCCTCTCTTCTAGCGGTGTACATGAGCAGTTCTTC. Protein product: CAISLSSSGVHEQFF.

This clonotype was recorded at least ten times. The chain joins TRBV29-1 to TRBJ1-2; 9 bases fit TRBD1. Trimming took 5 bases from V and 4 from J; bases not matched to a gene: 2. Looked up from germline, CDR1 is SQVTM and CDR2 is ANQGSEA. The CDR3 sequence is 12 residues long. The CDR3 DNA is TGCAGCGTTCCGGGACAGGGCTATGGCTACACCTTC. This gives the protein CSVPGQGYGYTF. The entire variable domain, with the rest obtained from reference TRBV29-1 and TRBJ1-2, is as follows: SAVISQKPSRDICQRGTSLTIQCQVDSQVTMMFWYRQQPGQSLTLIATANQGSEATYESGFVIDKFPISRPNLTFSTLTVSNMSPEDSSIYLCSVPGQGYGYTFGSGTRLTVV.

The table lists this clonotype with many counts. The chain is built from TRBV20-1 and TRBJ1-3; D is ambiguous. CDR1 is DFQATT, CDR2 SNEGSKA, per germline (reference sequence). This CDR3 has 15 amino acids. V dropped 0 bases and J dropped 0 bases, with 9 bases sitting between them. The chain's CDR3 is CSARDSVISGNTIYF. The CDR3 nucleotides are TGCAGTGCTAGAGATTCGGTAATCTCTGGAAACACCATATATTTT.

As to this clonotype: It may be a read error: a sequence one base away is much more abundant. V gene TRBV5-4 combines with J gene TRBJ2-2; TRBD2 aligns across 9 bases. With V trimmed by 3 bases and J by 4 bases, 7 bases remained unmatched. Looked up from germline, CDR1 is SGHNT and CDR2 is YYREEE (reference sequence). The CDR3 is 16 residues long. CDR3 residues: CASSSVAGDGTGELFF. CDR3 in DNA: TGTGCCAGCAGCTCGGTAGCGGGAGACGGCACCGGGGAGCTGTTTTTT.

V gene TRBV7-9 combines with J gene TRBJ2-7; D is unresolved. Germline values: CDR1 SEHNR, CDR2 FQNEAQ (reference sequence). The CDR3 runs 12 residues. V gave up 5 bases and J gave up 6 bases, with 11 bases separating them. CDR3 sequence: CASSPSASEQYF. The CDR3 bases are TGTGCCAGCAGCCCATCGGCGTCCGAGCAGTACTTC.

The rearrangement joins TRBV7-8 to TRBJ1-3; D is unclear. The CDR3 spans 14 residues. In germline, CDR1 is SGHVS, CDR2 FQNEAQ. Between the trimmed V and J ends, which lost 2 bases and 0 bases, there was a span of 5 bases. CDR3 sequence reads: CASSLTVSGNTIYF. Here the CDR3 DNA reads TGTGCCAGCAGCTTAACAGTCTCTGGAAACACCATATATTTT.